This TCR beta chain was sequenced in a study of graft-versus-host responses after intestinal transplantation. Overall study: Those transplanted obtained multivisceral, liver-intestinal, or isolated intestinal grafts. Recipients across the board were started on anti-thymocyte globulin induction, then kept on tacrolimus and steroids for about 3 years. Study-level results: GvH clones appeared in recipient marrow, some first in ileum or blood. Peak circulating GvH clone levels tracked with early post-transplant HvG declines.

Unmatched junction bases numbered 4, after V lost 4 bases and J lost 4 bases. The length of the CDR3 is 15 residues. Germline-derived CDR1 and CDR2 are SGHDT and YYEEEE. Comment on this clone: Its cognate antigen is unknown.

Using immunoSEQ multiplex PCR, the repertoire was profiled, and TCRdb retains in-frame clones only, with some absent. The repertoire holds 20,000 to 30,000 clones, approximately 91% seen once, with roughly 2.1% in the top ten. The chain recombines TRBV5-6 with TRBJ2-1, with 11 bases fitting TRBD2. The sequencing here drew on PBMCs, taken around 40 days after intestinal transplant. The TCR was taken from a human patient who received an intestinal transplant, so some T cells may come from the graft donor. The CDR3 coding sequence is TGTGCCAGCAGCAAGGGACTAGCGGTTTACAATGAGCAGTTCTTC. Encoded protein: CASSKGLAVYNEQFF.